These T cell receptor beta chains were read from a single sample in a study of graft-versus-host responses after intestinal transplantation. These receptors lack a known antigen. The repertoire was sequenced with immunoSEQ multiplex PCR; TCRdb's copy has only in-frame clones and lacks some. Of 45,000 to 65,000 clones in the sample, 94% are singletons; the top ten hold about 0.4%. The sequencing here drew on unstimulated CD4+ T cells sorted from spleen or lymph node cells, taken before transplant. Every receptor here comes from a human donor who was the organ donor for an intestinal transplant. Both conserved end residues are part of each CDR3. Each record gives: D gene, J gene, V gene, clone size, CDR3 DNA, CDR3 protein. The D gene is left open where the match is weak. Only part of the rows carry a size: once, few, many, or a class if the clone is expanded.

D: NA
J: TRBJ1-2
V: TRBV13
size: NA
DNA: TGTGCCAGCCGCCGGGTTAACTATGGCTACACCTTC
CDR3: CASRRVNYGYTF

D: NA
J: TRBJ2-3
V: TRBV19
size: NA
DNA: TGTGCCAGTACTCGGTCACAGATGGGGAGTAGCACAGATACGCAGTATTTT
CDR3: CASTRSQMGSSTDTQYF

D: NA
J: TRBJ2-7
V: TRBV7-2
size: NA
DNA: TGTGCCAGCAGCTTAGGGGGGGACCCCTACGAGCAGTACTTC
CDR3: CASSLGGDPYEQYF

D: NA
J: TRBJ2-2
V: TRBV20-1
size: NA
DNA: TGCAGTGCTAGAGACACCGGGGAGCTGTTTTTT
CDR3: CSARDTGELFF

D: NA
J: TRBJ1-2
V: TRBV4-1
size: once
DNA: TGCGCCAGCAGCCCCCCCCACTCCCGGGGGGCGCAGGGTTACACCTTC
CDR3: CASSPPHSRGAQGYTF

D: NA
J: TRBJ2-5
V: TRBV4-2
size: NA
DNA: TGTGCCAGCAGCCAAGATTTGGAAGAGACCCAGTACTTC
CDR3: CASSQDLEETQYF

D: TRBD1
J: TRBJ1-2
V: TRBV19
size: NA
DNA: TGTGCCAGTAGTATGCGGACAGGGGGCCTCTATGGCTACACCTTC
CDR3: CASSMRTGGLYGYTF

D: TRBD1
J: TRBJ1-1
V: TRBV6-4
size: once
DNA: TGTGCCAGCAGAGGCCGCTTCGACAGGGCTGAAGCTTTCTTT
CDR3: CASRGRFDRAEAFF

D: NA
J: TRBJ1-1
V: TRBV19
size: NA
DNA: TGTGCCAGTATCGAGACACAGGTTAACACTGAAGCTTTCTTT
CDR3: CASIETQVNTEAFF

D: TRBD2
J: TRBJ2-3
V: TRBV7-2
size: NA
DNA: TGTGCCAGCAGCTTAGTCCCTAGCGGGGGGACGCAGTATTTT
CDR3: CASSLVPSGGTQYF

D: NA
J: TRBJ2-5
V: TRBV12-5
size: NA
DNA: TGTGCTAGTGGTTTGGTAATCCCCTCGGAGCAGTACTTC
CDR3: CASGLVIPSEQYF

D: TRBD1
J: TRBJ2-7
V: TRBV5-1
size: NA
DNA: TGCGCCAGCAGCTTGGAAGGACAGGACTACGAGCAGTACTTC
CDR3: CASSLEGQDYEQYF

D: NA
J: TRBJ2-5
V: TRBV21-1
size: once
DNA: TGTGCCACCATCTCTTCGGACGGGCAACAAGAGACCCAGTACTTC
CDR3: CATISSDGQQETQYF

D: TRBD1
J: TRBJ1-2
V: TRBV6-5
size: NA
DNA: TGTGCCAGCAGTTACTCGACAGGGGGCGTAGGCTACACCTTC
CDR3: CASSYSTGGVGYTF

D: NA
J: TRBJ2-2
V: TRBV5-4
size: NA
DNA: TGTGCCAGCAGCTTGGGCTCGTCAGGGGTGGACGGGGAGCTGTTTTTT
CDR3: CASSLGSSGVDGELFF

D: NA
J: TRBJ1-5
V: TRBV7-8
size: NA
DNA: TGTGCCAGCAGACCTGGGCGGGGTGGGGGAAATCAGCCCCAGCATTTT
CDR3: CASRPGRGGGNQPQHF

D: NA
J: TRBJ2-7
V: TRBV7-2
size: NA
DNA: TGTGCCAGCAGCGTCATCCCCCCGTACCAAGGGCGGTGCGAGCAGTACTTC
CDR3: CASSVIPPYQGRCEQYF

D: TRBD1
J: TRBJ2-6
V: TRBV4-3
size: NA
DNA: TGCGCCAGCAGCCAAGGACAGGGGCCCTTCTCTGGGGCCAACGTCCTGACTTTC
CDR3: CASSQGQGPFSGANVLTF

D: NA
J: TRBJ2-4
V: TRBV6-1
size: NA
DNA: TGTGCCAGCAATCTTCACAGGGAACAAAACATTCAGTACTTC
CDR3: CASNLHREQNIQYF

D: TRBD2
J: TRBJ2-7
V: TRBV29-1
size: once
DNA: TGCAGCGTTGAAGGGACTAGCGCCTACGAGCAGTACTTC
CDR3: CSVEGTSAYEQYF

D: NA
J: TRBJ2-3
V: TRBV2
size: NA
DNA: TGTGCCAGCACACTGGGGGTTACGCAGTATTTT
CDR3: CASTLGVTQYF

D: NA
J: TRBJ2-3
V: TRBV14
size: NA
DNA: TGTGCCAGCAGCCGGGAAGCGTTCCGCACAGATACGCAGTATTTT
CDR3: CASSREAFRTDTQYF

D: NA
J: TRBJ1-6
V: TRBV7-3
size: NA
DNA: TGTGCCAGCAGCTTATACCCTAATTCACCCCTCCACTTT
CDR3: CASSLYPNSPLHF

D: TRBD2
J: TRBJ2-7
V: TRBV7-6
size: once
DNA: TGTGCCAGCAGCTTAGGTAGCGGGTCCTCCTACGAGCAGTACTTC
CDR3: CASSLGSGSSYEQYF

D: TRBD2
J: TRBJ2-7
V: TRBV4-1
size: NA
DNA: TGCGCCAGCAGCCATCTAGCGGGGGTCGTCTACGAGCAGTACTTC
CDR3: CASSHLAGVVYEQYF

D: NA
J: TRBJ2-5
V: TRBV7-2
size: NA
DNA: TGTGCCAGCAGCTTAGCACGGGCAGTTGAGACCCAGTACTTC
CDR3: CASSLARAVETQYF

D: NA
J: TRBJ2-5
V: TRBV20-1
size: few
DNA: TGCAGTGCTAGACAGGGGGAGACCCAGTACTTC
CDR3: CSARQGETQYF

D: TRBD1
J: TRBJ1-5
V: TRBV15
size: NA
DNA: TGTGCCACCAGCAGAGATCGGGGCAGGGGGCTCCAGCCCCAGCATTTT
CDR3: CATSRDRGRGLQPQHF

D: NA
J: TRBJ2-6
V: TRBV28
size: NA
DNA: TGTGCCAGCAGTGGGGTGGCCGGGGCCAACGTCCTGACTTTC
CDR3: CASSGVAGANVLTF

D: NA
J: TRBJ2-7
V: TRBV7-9
size: NA
DNA: TGTGCCAGCAGCGACCTATATGACATCCGGGTGGGGGTCGGCGAGCAGTACTTC
CDR3: CASSDLYDIRVGVGEQYF

D: TRBD1
J: TRBJ1-2
V: TRBV29-1
size: NA
DNA: TGCAGCGTTGAAGTGGCAGGGGGCGGCTACACCTTC
CDR3: CSVEVAGGGYTF

D: TRBD1
J: TRBJ1-5
V: TRBV6-6
size: once
DNA: TGTGCCAGCAGTCCTGGACAGGGGGCCGTTCAGCCCCAGCATTTT
CDR3: CASSPGQGAVQPQHF

D: NA
J: TRBJ2-7
V: TRBV7-9
size: NA
DNA: TGTGCCAGCAGCTTAGCTAATCACGAGCAGTACTTC
CDR3: CASSLANHEQYF

D: NA
J: TRBJ2-5
V: TRBV4-1
size: NA
DNA: TGCGCCAGCAGCCAAGTGATTGGGCCCGGAAGGGAGACCCAGTACTTC
CDR3: CASSQVIGPGRETQYF

D: NA
J: TRBJ2-5
V: TRBV5-4
size: once
DNA: TGTGCCAGCAGCTTCCGGGGCCGTGGGACCCAGTACTTC
CDR3: CASSFRGRGTQYF

D: NA
J: TRBJ2-3
V: TRBV4-1
size: NA
DNA: TGCGCCAGCAAGGCAACTAGCATCAGCACAGATACGCAGTATTTT
CDR3: CASKATSISTDTQYF

D: NA
J: TRBJ1-5
V: TRBV6-1
size: NA
DNA: TGTGCCAGCAAGTATTGGGATCTGGGCAATCAGCCCCAGCATTTT
CDR3: CASKYWDLGNQPQHF

D: NA
J: TRBJ2-5
V: TRBV20-1
size: NA
DNA: TGCAGTGCCAGGGCCGGGGAGACCCAGTACTTC
CDR3: CSARAGETQYF

D: TRBD1
J: TRBJ1-2
V: TRBV6-5
size: NA
DNA: TGTGCCAGGGACAGGGACTATGGCTACACCTTC
CDR3: CARDRDYGYTF

D: NA
J: TRBJ2-1
V: TRBV5-1
size: NA
DNA: TGCGCCAGCAGCTTGGTTAGGAAAGACAATGAGCAGTTCTTC
CDR3: CASSLVRKDNEQFF

D: TRBD1
J: TRBJ2-1
V: TRBV29-1
size: NA
DNA: TGCAGCGTTGAAGGGGACAGGTGGGTATACAATGAGCAGTTCTTC
CDR3: CSVEGDRWVYNEQFF

D: NA
J: TRBJ2-3
V: TRBV4-3
size: NA
DNA: TGCGCCAGCAGCCAAGATCAGGGGAAAGGCACAGATACGCAGTATTTT
CDR3: CASSQDQGKGTDTQYF

D: NA
J: TRBJ2-3
V: TRBV10-3
size: NA
DNA: TGTGCCTCGCAAGGAGGCGAAGATACGCAGTATTTT
CDR3: CASQGGEDTQYF

D: NA
J: TRBJ1-5
V: TRBV5-6
size: few
DNA: TGTGCCAGCAGCTTATGGGGGGGGCTGAATCAGCCCCAGCATTTT
CDR3: CASSLWGGLNQPQHF

D: TRBD2
J: TRBJ2-3
V: TRBV2
size: once
DNA: TGTGCCAGCAGAAGACTAGCGGGGGGCCTTAGCACAGATACGCAGTATTTT
CDR3: CASRRLAGGLSTDTQYF

D: TRBD1
J: TRBJ2-7
V: TRBV20-1
size: NA
DNA: TGCAGTGCTGAGACAGGGCTCGAGCAGTACTTC
CDR3: CSAETGLEQYF

D: TRBD2
J: TRBJ2-1
V: TRBV25-1
size: few
DNA: TGTGCCAGCAGTGCCCCTAGCGGGGGAGGGAAACAGTTCTTC
CDR3: CASSAPSGGGKQFF

D: NA
J: TRBJ2-2
V: TRBV5-4
size: NA
DNA: TGTGCCAGCAGCTTGGTCGGGGTGGGGGAGCTGTTTTTT
CDR3: CASSLVGVGELFF

D: TRBD1
J: TRBJ1-2
V: TRBV4-3
size: NA
DNA: TGCGCCAGCAGCCAAGCGTCTGGTCAGGGGGCCCTCTATGGCTACACCTTC
CDR3: CASSQASGQGALYGYTF

D: NA
J: TRBJ1-5
V: TRBV7-9
size: NA
DNA: TGTGCCAGCAGCTTAGGCAATACGTATCAGCCCCAGCATTTT
CDR3: CASSLGNTYQPQHF

D: TRBD2
J: TRBJ2-5
V: TRBV7-2
size: NA
DNA: TGTGCCAGCAGCTTAGACGTAGCGGGGACCCAGTACTTC
CDR3: CASSLDVAGTQYF

D: NA
J: TRBJ2-7
V: TRBV5-1
size: NA
DNA: TGCGCCAGCGGACAGAATTTAAACGAGCAGTACTTC
CDR3: CASGQNLNEQYF

D: NA
J: TRBJ1-2
V: TRBV7-2
size: NA
DNA: TGTGCCAGCAGCTTAGCGGTCAGGGACTATGGCTACACCTTC
CDR3: CASSLAVRDYGYTF

D: NA
J: TRBJ2-7
V: TRBV18
size: NA
DNA: TGTGCCAGCTCACCTGACAGCATCTCCTACGAGCAGTACTTC
CDR3: CASSPDSISYEQYF